This TCR beta chain is from a study of T cells in women clearing cervical HPV infection. The germline gives CDR1 LNHDA, CDR2 SQIVND (reference sequence). The CDR3 contains 13 residues. Some clones are missing from TCRdb's copy, which holds only in-frame ones; the method was immunoSEQ multiplex PCR. This sample's clone table lists 25,000 to 35,000 clones. On this clone itself: The CDR3 extends 3 residues past the end of the read, so its final part is completed from the germline J gene.

The chain uses TRBV19 and TRBJ1-2; TRBD1 matches at 10 bases. Sequenced sample: blood buffy coat. The clonotype comes from a woman between 18 and 75 years old with a cervical HPV16 infection that either progressed to CIN3+ or cleared (not recorded which). CDR3 residues: CASRGTGEVHYTF. CDR3 DNA, as far as it was read: TGTGCCAGCCGAGGGACAGGGGAAGTCCAC. Together with reference TRBV19 and TRBJ1-2, the CDR3 gives the full variable domain: DGGITQSPKYLFRKEGQNVTLSCEQNLNHDAMYWYRQDPGQGLRLIYYSQIVNDFQKGDIAEGYSVSREKKESFPLTVTSAQKNPTAFYLCASRGTGEVHYTFGSGTRLTVV.